The source of this T cell receptor beta chain is a study of healthy donors' naive CD4 and CD8 T cells (dated by TCRdb to about 2015). As for the study more broadly: Donor selection covered three age groups (20-25, 40-50 and 60-70 years) with about 6 people in each, and the resulting cohort had a mean age of about 44 and was half female. For TCR alpha, a new primer set was designed to cover all functional IMGT alpha gene variants, and the remainder of the protocol was kept the same as the beta-chain workflow. To examine how TCR variation is linked to lineage commitment, the study sequenced rearranged TCR alpha and beta chains from naive CD4+ and CD8+ T cells. Peripheral blood mononuclear cells were collected from roughly 17 healthy, unrelated individuals. Donors were HLA-typed by sequencing at HLA-A, -B, -C, -DRB1, -DQB1 and -DPB1 using the SBTexcellerator protocol, an ABI3130xl analyzer and SBTengine software.

A word on this clonotype: What this receptor recognizes is not known. The input lacks base qualities; no much larger clone sits a single base away.

V was cut back by 5 bases and J by 5 bases, leaving a gap of 6 bases between them. The germline V gene gives CDR1 as KGHDR and CDR2 as SFDVKD. The CDR3 numbers 11 residues from cysteine through phenylalanine. Of the read, only the CDR3 DNA is kept; its 33 bases are in frame from base 1. Cells with a CD4+CD8-CD45RO-CD45RA+ profile were isolated by FACS and defined as naive CD4+ T cells, and those with a CD8+CD4-CD45RA+CD27bright profile were defined as naive CD8+ T cells. Antibodies against CD4 (RPA-T4), CD8 (SK1), CD27 (O323), CD45RA (HI100) and CD45RO (UCHL1) were used for sorting. Instrument on record: 454 GS FLX Titanium. A previously published linear amplification protocol was used to construct TCR libraries from around 500 ng of total RNA. The Roche/454 Genome Sequencer with Titanium chemistry was used for sequencing. The authors' analysis ran thus. From 4 or 5 of the healthy donors, a total of about 80,000 rearranged TCR alpha transcripts were sequenced. Duplicate transcripts were removed, and each unique TCR clonotype was defined by its CDR3 junction following IMGT nomenclature. Using logistic regression in R 2.13.0, the researchers modeled CD4 versus CD8 status as a function of V and J genes, with an adjustment for donor effects and a Bonferroni correction for multiple testing. The public reads were run again by TCRdb, first through fastp at Q25 and then through MiXCR, and only productive beta chains were kept. Every entry covers one CDR3 protein and lists the most common genes and DNA from its rows. The authors' filters were not applied to this entry. This sample holds about 180,000 distinct CDR3 sequences; around three quarters were observed only once. The ten largest clones take up roughly 2.4% of the sample.

General study outcomes and caveats: In both chains, CD4+ lineage was associated with a positively charged CDR3, and CD8+ lineage was associated with a negatively charged CDR3. Because alpha and beta chains were sequenced in bulk and could not be paired, the effects of the two chains in combination were not assessed. Taken together, V genes, J genes and CDR3 charge appeared to account for roughly 13% of the variance in CD4/CD8 propensity, acting in a largely additive way. Reportedly, most V and J gene segments showed bias between naive CD4+ and CD8+ cells, and this bias held consistently across donors regardless of HLA genotype. Possible repertoire bias from homeostatic proliferation of naive T cells was not directly addressed.

This receptor chain uses TRBV24-1 and TRBJ2-7; the D gene is unclear. The sample consisted of naive CD4+ and CD8+ T cells sorted from blood, pooled from several donors. Interpreted using the paper, the cell subset or site label stands for: FACS-sorted naive CD4+ (CD45RO-CD45RA+) and naive CD8+ (CD45RA+CD27bright) T cells. This clonotype was sampled from a pool of human donors in good health; the sample pools cells from several healthy donors. The bases are TGTGCCACCAGTGCTGGGAACGAGCAGTACTTC. Translation gives CATSAGNEQYF.